The 32 T cell receptor beta chains given below trace back to one sample, sequenced in a study of blood T cells in healthy people across ages. Combining a sample-barcoded 5' primer with a J-beta primer mix, a second PCR ran for 7 to 11 cycles. TCRdb itself ran the 5' RACE reads through MiXCR, one entry per CDR3 protein. The repertoire has hundreds of thousands of distinct CDR3 sequences, about 40% of them found once; the top ten carry about 20%. What was sequenced was blood. The receptor set was obtained from a woman in her fifties or sixties in good health.

The chain couples TRBV9 to TRBJ1-5, with D perhaps matching TRBD1 (6 bases). CDR1 is SGDLS and CDR2 is YYNGEE in the germline V gene. The V gene lost 5 bases and the J gene lost 5 bases, with 14 bases spanning the gap. CDR3 length: 14 residues. CDR3 protein: CASSTGTQHQPQHF. DNA of the CDR3: TGTGCCAGCAGTACCGGGACACAACATCAGCCCCAGCATTTT.

The chain couples TRBV3-1 to TRBJ2-7, with D hard to call. Germline V gene sequence: CDR1 LGHDT, CDR2 YNNKEL (reference sequence). The CDR3 spans 14 residues. Trimming shortened V by 2 bases and J by 2 bases, and 10 bases separated the two germline ends. This CDR3 reads CASSQSAVTYEQYF. In DNA, the CDR3 is TGTGCCAGCAGCCAAAGCGCGGTGACCTACGAGCAGTACTTC.

This clonotype turned up a few times. The chain recombines TRBV20-1 with TRBJ2-7; 11 nucleotides line up with TRBD2. The CDR3 runs 14 residues. CDR1 and CDR2 (germline): DFQATT, SNEGSKA (reference sequence). Trimming cost V 6 bases and J 5 bases; bases outside gene matches: 9. CDR3 region: CSATLAGGLDEQYF. CDR3 bases: TGCAGTGCAACTCTAGCGGGGGGCCTGGACGAGCAGTACTTC.

The chain has TRBV20-1 and TRBJ2-4; D remains ambiguous. CDR1 DFQATT and CDR2 SNEGSKA come from the germline V gene (reference sequence). The CDR3 extends over 16 amino acids. V was pared by 4 bases and J by 2 bases, with 18 bases between. Here the CDR3 DNA reads TGCAGTGCTACGGGCCCCCCCGGAGTGACCAAAAACATTCAGTACTTC. This codes for CSATGPPGVTKNIQYF.

Ten or more counts support this clonotype. The rearrangement uses TRBV4-2 and TRBJ2-1, with TRBD1 identical over 12 bases. V was pared by 1 base and J by 2 bases, with 3 bases of the junction left unmatched. Per germline, CDR1 LGHNA and CDR2 YNFKEQ. The CDR3 has 17 amino acids. The CDR3 region is CASSQGGQGAPYNEQFF. The DNA for the CDR3 is TGTGCCAGCAGCCAAGGGGGACAGGGGGCCCCCTACAATGAGCAGTTCTTC.

The chain combines TRBV5-1 with TRBJ2-3; D is undetermined. V was pared by 3 bases and J by 0 bases, with 11 bases between. The CDR3 sequence is 15 residues long. Germline loops: CDR1 SGHRS, CDR2 YFSETQ. The CDR3 DNA is TGCGCCAGCAGCTGGCCAGACGGTAGCACAGATACGCAGTATTTT. Residues: CASSWPDGSTDTQYF.

The V call is TRBV6-2 or TRBV6-3, the J call TRBJ2-6; 8 bases are a match to TRBD1. V shed 7 bases, J shed 3 bases, and the junction held 8 bases outside the gene matches. Germline V lookup: CDR1 MNHEY, CDR2 SVGEGT. This CDR3 has 16 amino acids. Written as DNA, the CDR3 is TGTGCCAGCACCCGGGCCAGGGGGCATGGGGCCAACGTCCTGACTTTC. The encoded protein is CASTRARGHGANVLTF.

This clonotype was counted at least ten times. The chain combines TRBV29-1 with TRBJ2-1; TRBD2 aligns across 11 bases. Germline CDR1 is SQVTM and CDR2 is ANQGSEA. With V trimmed by 7 bases and J by 0 bases, 17 bases remained unmatched. The CDR3 length is 19 residues. The CDR3 bases are TGCAGCGCGATTCAGGGGTTACTAGCGGGAGTGGGCTCCTACAATGAGCAGTTCTTC. It codes for CSAIQGLLAGVGSYNEQFF.

In its sample, this clonotype was seen a few times. V is TRBV27 and J is TRBJ1-2, with TRBD1 identical over 7 bases. Germline lookup yields CDR1 MNHEY and CDR2 SMNVEV (reference sequence). V dropped 6 bases and J dropped 4; count of bases not matched to a gene: 8. There are 14 residues in the CDR3. CDR3 nucleotide sequence: TGTGCCAGCAGACCAGGGGGGAGGGCCTATGGCTACACCTTC. It is translated as CASRPGGRAYGYTF.

This clonotype was seen just once. The chain carries TRBV7-2 and TRBJ2-1, with D uncertain. V was shortened by 4 bases and J by 10 bases, with 17 bases between the two germline ends. The CDR3 is 14 amino acids. CDR1 is SGHTA and CDR2 is FQGNSA in the germline V gene. The CDR3: CASSSPFAGREQFF. In DNA form, the CDR3 reads TGTGCCAGCAGCTCCCCTTTTGCAGGCCGAGAGCAGTTCTTC.

This chain joins TRBV6-2 or TRBV6-3 and TRBJ1-2; D gene uncertain. Trimming removed 7 bases at V and 7 bases at J, with 16 bases between. From germline, CDR1 is MNHEY and CDR2 SVGEGT. This CDR3 comprises 13 residues. This CDR3 is CASTSGGPGGYTF. CDR3 nucleotide sequence: TGTGCCAGCACCAGCGGAGGGCCTGGTGGCTACACCTTC.

This clonotype has more than one count but fewer than ten. V gene TRBV6-2 or TRBV6-3 combines with J gene TRBJ2-5; D remains ambiguous. Trimming left V 0 bases short and J 2 bases short, with 7 bases between. The CDR3 totals 14 residues. Germline V gives CDR1 MNHEY, CDR2 SVGEGT. The DNA of the CDR3 is TGTGCCAGCAGTTACTCGAAACAGCAAGAGACCCAGTACTTC. Translation: CASSYSKQQETQYF.

J is TRBJ2-2 and V is TRBV29-1; the match to TRBD1 covers 10 bases. With V trimmed by 4 bases and J by 5 bases, 7 bases remained unmatched. Per germline, CDR1 SQVTM and CDR2 ANQGSEA. CDR3 length: 15 amino acids. The CDR3, as DNA: TGCAGCGTTGGAACCGGGACAGGGGTGACCGGGGAGCTGTTTTTT. Protein product: CSVGTGTGVTGELFF.

This rearrangement joins TRBV6-5 to TRBJ2-1; perhaps D is TRBD1 or TRBD2 (5 bases each). The CDR3 consists of 16 residues. Trimming removed 2 bases at V and 0 bases at J, with 11 bases between. Germline CDR1 MNHEY, CDR2 SVGAGI. The CDR3 DNA sequence: TGTGCCAGCAGTTACGGGGACCCGAGCTCCTACAATGAGCAGTTCTTC. It translates to CASSYGDPSSYNEQFF.

The chain joins TRBV7-2 to TRBJ1-2; D unclear. The CDR3 is 15 amino acids. Trimming took 5 bases from V and 1 from J, leaving 14 bases between them. CDR1 and CDR2 from the germline V gene are SGHTA and FQGNSA. CDR3 in amino acids: CASSPLPGSNYGYTF. The CDR3, as DNA: TGTGCCAGCAGCCCCTTGCCGGGAAGTAACTATGGCTACACCTTC.

This clonotype was detected only once. The chain combines TRBV20-1 with TRBJ2-7; 15 positions agree with TRBD2. Germline-derived CDR1 and CDR2 are DFQATT and SNEGSKA (reference sequence). The junction had 9 bases not matched to a gene; V was cut back by 2 bases and J by 4 bases. This CDR3 has 17 amino acids. The CDR3 nucleotides read TGCAGTGCTAGATCGTTCGAGGGGACTAGCGGGGGGTACGAGCAGTACTTC. It translates to CSARSFEGTSGGYEQYF.

The chain couples TRBV12-3 or TRBV12-4 to TRBJ2-1, with TRBD2 matching 11 bases. V trimming: 8 bases; J trimming: 9 bases; junction bases outside the gene matches: 9. The CDR3 spans 14 residues. The CDR3 region is CASGLLAGVGEQFF. As DNA, the CDR3 is TGTGCCAGCGGCTTACTAGCGGGAGTGGGTGAGCAGTTCTTC.

In its sample, this clonotype was seen a few times. The chain uses TRBV5-1 and TRBJ1-6, with a weak D call TRBD1 (5 bases). Per germline, CDR1 SGHRS and CDR2 YFSETQ. Trimming cost V 5 bases and J 5 bases, with 17 bases left between them. This CDR3 comprises 16 residues. The DNA for the CDR3 is TGCGCCAGCAGTTCTTTGGAGCAGGGTAATAATTCACCCCTCCACTTT. Its translation is CASSSLEQGNNSPLHF.

The CDR3 here is CASSDNDYGYTF. The CDR3 DNA sequence: TGTGCCAGCAGTGACAACGACTATGGCTACACCTTC. The rearrangement uses TRBV6-1 and TRBJ1-2; no clear D. Germline loops: CDR1 MNHNS, CDR2 SASEGT. Trimming took off 3 bases at V and 3 bases at J, with 5 bases between the two ends. The CDR3 runs 12 residues.

This chain connects TRBV29-1 to TRBJ2-7, with 7 bases fitting TRBD2. The CDR3 extends over 11 amino acids. Germline CDR1 SQVTM, CDR2 ANQGSEA. CDR3 sequence: CVAEGGRGQYF. The CDR3 DNA follows: TGCGTAGCTGAGGGAGGGCGTGGGCAGTACTTC.

This clonotype has at least ten counts. V gene TRBV29-1 combines with J gene TRBJ2-1; D perhaps matches TRBD2 (7 bases). Germline V gene data show CDR1 as SQVTM and CDR2 as ANQGSEA. The CDR3 consists of 14 residues. The chain's CDR3 is CTGRGAGAGNEQFF. The CDR3 DNA follows: TGCACCGGCCGGGGGGCGGGGGCTGGCAATGAGCAGTTCTTC.

The chain joins TRBV11-1 to TRBJ2-1; TRBD1 agrees at 8 bases. The CDR3 spans 16 residues. V gave up 3 bases and J gave up 6 bases; unmatched junction bases: 10. CDR1 is SGHAT, CDR2 FQDESV, per germline (reference sequence). This CDR3 reads CASSLGAGQGGNEQFF. The CDR3 DNA reads TGTGCCAGCAGCTTGGGGGCCGGACAGGGAGGCAATGAGCAGTTCTTC.

V usage is TRBV4-2 and J usage is TRBJ2-7; maybe TRBD2 (6 bases). V was trimmed by 2 bases and J by 0 bases, leaving 11 bases between them. Germline V CDR1 and CDR2: LGHNA, YNFKEQ. The CDR3 contains 15 residues. The CDR3 protein is CASSQWLGGSYEQYF. For the CDR3, the DNA is TGTGCCAGCAGCCAATGGCTGGGAGGCTCCTACGAGCAGTACTTC.

V and J are TRBV20-1 and TRBJ1-5; the D is unclear. This CDR3 region has 13 residues. CDR1 DFQATT and CDR2 SNEGSKA come from the germline V gene (reference sequence). V shed 5 bases and J shed 6 bases, with 14 bases lying between them. This CDR3 reads CSAGTEEGQPQHF. Here the CDR3 DNA reads TGCAGTGCTGGAACAGAGGAAGGTCAGCCCCAGCATTTT.

The genes are TRBV15 and TRBJ2-7; D may match TRBD1 or TRBD2 (7 bases each). The CDR3 is 15 amino acids. CDR1 and CDR2 (germline): LNHNV, YYDKDF (reference sequence). The V end was cut by 5 bases, the J end by 0 bases, with 14 bases between. The CDR3 sequence is CATSPKRDSSYEQYF. The CDR3 DNA reads TGTGCCACCAGCCCTAAGCGGGACAGCTCCTACGAGCAGTACTTC.

This chain joins TRBV5-1 and TRBJ2-3; 8 bases match TRBD2. This CDR3 contains 16 residues. Trimming took 0 bases from V and 5 from J; bases not matched to a gene: 8. Germline assignment: CDR1 SGHRS and CDR2 YFSETQ. CDR3 amino acids: CASSLEYAAGGDTQYF. The CDR3 DNA reads as TGCGCCAGCAGCTTGGAATATGCGGCGGGAGGAGATACGCAGTATTTT.

With respect to this clonotype: Being one base from a much bigger clone, this may be a read error. V gene TRBV7-3 combines with J gene TRBJ2-1; D unclear. CDR1 and CDR2 (germline): SGHTA, FQGTGA. The CDR3 runs 13 residues. The CDR3 DNA sequence: TGTGCCAGCAGCCCAGCTGGAGACCAAGAGCAGGTCTTC. Its translation: CASSPAGDQEQVF.

The chain uses TRBV7-2 and TRBJ2-3; D might be TRBD1 (6 bases). CDR1 is SGHTA and CDR2 is FQGNSA in the germline V gene. The CDR3 sequence is 15 residues long. Trimming shortened V by 4 bases and J by 4 bases, and 15 bases separated the two germline ends. This CDR3 is CASSWEAGVPDTQYF. The CDR3, as DNA: TGTGCCAGCAGCTGGGAAGCAGGGGTACCAGATACGCAGTATTTT.

The CDR3 reads CSAAGTGTTDTQYF. The CDR3 DNA reads as TGCAGTGCGGCCGGGACAGGAACCACAGATACGCAGTATTTT. The chain links TRBV20-1 to TRBJ2-3; 8 nucleotides align to TRBD1. CDR3 length equals 14 residues. The ends lost 6 bases at V and 2 bases at J; junction bases unmatched: 7. Germline V lookup: CDR1 DFQATT, CDR2 SNEGSKA (reference sequence).

This clonotype came up a few times. V and J are TRBV20-1 and TRBJ2-7; D is undetermined. Germline V lookup: CDR1 DFQATT, CDR2 SNEGSKA (reference sequence). Trimming removed 6 bases from V and 6 bases from J, with 15 bases in between. This CDR3 has 12 residues. The CDR3 DNA reads as TGCAGTGCCCCCCTGGGATTCGCCGAGCAGTACTTC. This encodes CSAPLGFAEQYF.

This clonotype showed up just a few times. This chain connects TRBV2 to TRBJ1-6; the D is unclear. The V end lost 3 bases, the J end lost 4 bases, and 25 bases lay between the germline ends. This CDR3 has 20 residues. From germline, CDR1 is SNHLY and CDR2 FYNNEI. The CDR3 protein is CASSDDRQPSRFGYNSPLHF. The CDR3, as DNA: TGTGCCAGCAGTGATGATCGGCAGCCGAGCAGGTTCGGGTATAATTCACCCCTCCACTTT.

This clonotype has a handful of counts. The V and J genes are TRBV11-3 and TRBJ2-1, with D hard to call. This CDR3 has 13 amino acids. Germline assignment: CDR1 SGHNT and CDR2 YENEEA. V gave up 6 bases and J gave up 5 bases, with 11 bases separating them. The CDR3 coding sequence is TGTGCCAGCAGTCGAACGCGGCACAATGAGCAGTTCTTC. Translation: CASSRTRHNEQFF.